A single T cell receptor beta chain is shown here with its context. Its antigen is still unknown. Time point given: cycle 4 day 1 (C4D1), after less than 7 weeks of nivolumab. All trial patients relapsed after autologous stem cell transplantation. Thawed PBMCs were the source of CD4+ T cells, purified by magnetic negative selection. This specimen belongs to a study of PD-1 blockade in classical Hodgkin lymphoma. Study-level points and caveats: Relapsed/refractory patients reportedly had lower baseline diversity than newly diagnosed patients. Repertoire differences lack defined causes, possibly disease activity or prior therapy. Similar baseline diversity was found in complete responders and newly diagnosed patients.

The ends were cut back, 5 bases at V and 5 bases at J, with 16 bases in the middle. The germline V gene has CDR1 SGHVS and CDR2 FQNEAQ. This CDR3 spans 14 amino acids. Generated by immunoSEQ multiplex PCR, the TCRdb table keeps only in-frame clones and is missing some. The table has under 30,000 clones, more than 85% seen once; the top ten hold more than 0.35%. The sequences come from CD4+ T cells from blood, collected before the fourth cycle of nivolumab. The chain recombines TRBV7-8 with TRBJ2-7; no definite D call. This TCR derives from a human donor with classical Hodgkin lymphoma. CDR3 sequence reads: CASSPQRVMDEQYF. As DNA, the CDR3 is TGTGCCAGCAGCCCCCAACGCGTAATGGACGAGCAGTACTTC.